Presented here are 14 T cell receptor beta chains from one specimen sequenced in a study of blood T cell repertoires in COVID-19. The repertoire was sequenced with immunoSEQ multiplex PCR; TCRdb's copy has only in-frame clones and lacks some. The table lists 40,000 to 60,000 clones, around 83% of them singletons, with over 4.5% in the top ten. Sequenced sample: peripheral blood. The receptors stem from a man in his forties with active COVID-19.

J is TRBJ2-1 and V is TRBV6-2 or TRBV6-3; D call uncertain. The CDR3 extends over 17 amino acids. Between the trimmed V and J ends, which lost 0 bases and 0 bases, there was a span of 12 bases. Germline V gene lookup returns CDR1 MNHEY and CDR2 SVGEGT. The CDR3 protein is CASSYSFQISSYNEQFF. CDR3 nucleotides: TGTGCCAGCAGTTACTCTTTCCAGATAAGCTCCTACAATGAGCAGTTCTTC.

The CDR3 protein is CASSFSAGEQFF. CDR3 DNA: TGTGCCAGCAGTTTCTCTGCGGGTGAGCAGTTCTTC. The chain joins TRBV12-3 or TRBV12-4 to TRBJ2-1, with TRBD2 as a possible D gene (5 bases). V lost 3 bases, J lost 9 bases, and 9 bases lay in between. CDR3 length: 12 amino acids.

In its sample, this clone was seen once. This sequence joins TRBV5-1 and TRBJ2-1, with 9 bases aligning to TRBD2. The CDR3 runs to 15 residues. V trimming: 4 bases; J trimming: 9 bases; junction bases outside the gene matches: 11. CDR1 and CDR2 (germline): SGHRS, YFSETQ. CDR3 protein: CASSPRIAGVTEQFF. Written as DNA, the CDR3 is TGCGCCAGCAGCCCCCGGATAGCGGGAGTTACTGAGCAGTTCTTC. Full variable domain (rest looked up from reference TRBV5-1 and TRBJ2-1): KAGVTQTPRYLIKTRGQQVTLSCSPISGHRSVSWYQQTPGQGLQFLFEYFSETQRNKGNFPGRFSGRQFSNSRSEMNVSTLELGDSALYLCASSPRIAGVTEQFFGPGTRLTVL.

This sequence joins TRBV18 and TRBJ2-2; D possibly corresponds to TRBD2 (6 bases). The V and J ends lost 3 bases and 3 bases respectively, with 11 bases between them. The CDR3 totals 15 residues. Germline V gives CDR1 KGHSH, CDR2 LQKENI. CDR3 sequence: CASSPLEGHTGELFF. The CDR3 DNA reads TGTGCCAGCTCACCCCTGGAGGGGCACACCGGGGAGCTGTTTTTT.

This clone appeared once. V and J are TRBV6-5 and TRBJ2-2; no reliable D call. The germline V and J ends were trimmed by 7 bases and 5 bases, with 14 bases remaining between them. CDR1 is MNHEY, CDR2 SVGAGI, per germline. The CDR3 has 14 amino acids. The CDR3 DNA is TGTGCCAGCATAGAAGAGATCGGGACCGGGGAGCTGTTTTTT. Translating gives CASIEEIGTGELFF.

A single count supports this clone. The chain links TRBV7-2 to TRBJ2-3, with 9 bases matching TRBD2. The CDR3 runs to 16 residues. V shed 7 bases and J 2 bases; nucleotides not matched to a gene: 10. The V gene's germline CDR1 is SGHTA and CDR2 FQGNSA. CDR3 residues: CASTPRASGTTDTQYF. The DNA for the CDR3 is TGTGCCAGCACCCCGCGGGCTAGCGGGACCACAGATACGCAGTATTTT.

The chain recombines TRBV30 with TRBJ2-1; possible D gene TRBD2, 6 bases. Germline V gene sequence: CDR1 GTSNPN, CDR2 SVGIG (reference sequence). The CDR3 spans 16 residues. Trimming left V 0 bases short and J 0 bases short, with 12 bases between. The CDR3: CAWSVAGRTSYNEQFF. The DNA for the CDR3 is TGTGCCTGGAGTGTTGCAGGGAGGACCTCCTACAATGAGCAGTTCTTC.

This CDR3 reads CASSFPPTYNYGYTF. The CDR3, as DNA: TGTGCCAGCAGTTTCCCCCCGACATATAACTATGGCTACACCTTC. This chain connects TRBV28 to TRBJ1-2, with D uncertain. CDR1 MDHEN and CDR2 SYDVKM come from the germline V gene. V lost 3 bases and J 1 base, leaving 12 bases between the germline ends. The CDR3 consists of 15 residues.

The CDR3 DNA is TGTGCCATCAATTACGGACAGGGTGAAGCTTTCTTT. Translated, it gives CAINYGQGEAFF. This chain links TRBV10-3 with TRBJ1-1; 8 nucleotides line up with TRBD1. The V and J ends lost 7 bases and 7 bases, in that order; junction bases with no gene match: 5. There are 12 residues in the CDR3. The germline gives CDR1 ENHRY, CDR2 SYGVKD.

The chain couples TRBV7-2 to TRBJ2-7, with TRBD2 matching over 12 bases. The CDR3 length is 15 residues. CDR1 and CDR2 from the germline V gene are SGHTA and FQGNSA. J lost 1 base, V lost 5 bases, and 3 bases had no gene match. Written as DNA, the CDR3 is TGTGCCAGCAGCCCTGGACTAGCGGGGTCCTACGAGCAGTACTTC. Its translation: CASSPGLAGSYEQYF.

The CDR3 nucleotides are TGTGCCAGCAGCTTATTTGACAGAAACTACGAGCAGTACTTC. It translates to CASSLFDRNYEQYF. The chain carries TRBV11-2 and TRBJ2-7, with a possible D match to TRBD1 (5 bases). Trimming removed 2 bases from V and 3 bases from J, with 11 bases in between. Germline values: CDR1 SGHAT, CDR2 FQNNGV. This CDR3 has 14 residues.

As DNA, the CDR3 is TGTGCCAGCAGCCCGACCCCTGGAGCTATAAACAATGAGCAGTTCTTC. This translates into CASSPTPGAINNEQFF. The chain has TRBV7-8 and TRBJ2-1; D gene uncertain. The CDR3 runs to 16 residues. Trimming pared 5 bases from V and 5 bases from J, leaving 19 bases between. The germline V gene encodes CDR1 SGHVS and CDR2 FQNEAQ.

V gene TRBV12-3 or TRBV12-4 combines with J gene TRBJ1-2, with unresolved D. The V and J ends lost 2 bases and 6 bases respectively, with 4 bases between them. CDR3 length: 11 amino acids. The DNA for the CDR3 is TGTGCCAGCAGTTTAAGCGATGGCTACACCTTC. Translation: CASSLSDGYTF.

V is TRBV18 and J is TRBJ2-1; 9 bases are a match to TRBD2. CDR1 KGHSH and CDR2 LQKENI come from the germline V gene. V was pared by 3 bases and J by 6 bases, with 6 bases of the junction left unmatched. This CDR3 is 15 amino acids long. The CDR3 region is CASSPAGTSSNEQFF. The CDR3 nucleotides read TGTGCCAGCTCACCCGCCGGGACTAGCAGCAATGAGCAGTTCTTC.